The T cell receptor (beta chain) under discussion was sequenced for a study of EBV T-cell therapy then PD-1 blockade in nasopharyngeal carcinoma. Comment on this clone: Its antigen is not identified.

The treatment: AdE1-LMPpoly-expanded autologous EBV-specific T-cell therapy followed by anti-PD-1 nivolumab. The repertoire was sequenced with immunoSEQ multiplex PCR; TCRdb's copy has only in-frame clones and lacks some. The sample holds 15,000 to 20,000 clones, less than 90% seen once. Deletions cut 3 bases from V and 1 base from J, with 11 bases between. The germline V gene has CDR1 KGHDR and CDR2 SFDVKD. CDR3 length: 16 amino acids. The sequenced sample was CD8+ T cells from blood, obtained around day 33 from a patient whose treatment included autologous EBV-specific T cells and nivolumab. The chain combines TRBV24-1 with TRBJ2-2; perhaps TRBD1 as D (6 bases). The receptor was derived from a man in his forties with nasopharyngeal carcinoma. This CDR3 reads CATSDPEDRNTGELFF. CDR3 DNA: TGTGCCACCAGTGATCCCGAGGACAGGAACACCGGGGAGCTGTTTTTT.